These 3 T cell receptor beta chains share one sample of origin, sequenced in a study of CD8+CD57+ T cells in acquired aplastic anemia. Investigators profiled TCR beta VDJ and CDR3 from genomic DNA template. MiXCR, applied by TCRdb to the reads, yields one record per CDR3 protein. The data show about 420,000 distinct CDR3 sequences, 60% to 80% seen once. What was sequenced was sorted CD4+, CD8+, or CD8+CD57+ T cells (not recorded which) from PBMCs. Every receptor here comes from a human donor in good health, serving as a control.

As regards this clonotype: One end of the junction varies from germline; a read error may be responsible. V usage is TRBV7-6 and J usage is TRBJ1-5; D remains unclear. Germline V CDR1 and CDR2: SGHVS, FNYEAQ. This CDR3 has 13 amino acids. Here the CDR3 reads CASSLGGANTEAF. Written as DNA, the CDR3 is TGTGCCAGCAGCTTGGGCGGAGCGAACACTGAAGCTTTC.

This clonotype has a count of ten or more. The chain uses TRBV3-1 and TRBJ1-5; D gene unclear. CDR3 length equals 13 residues. CDR1 is LGHDT, CDR2 YNNKEL, per germline (reference sequence). The V and J ends lost 0 bases and 5 bases respectively, with 5 bases between them. The CDR3 reads CASSQDKDQPQHF. The CDR3 DNA reads as TGTGCCAGCAGCCAAGACAAGGATCAGCCCCAGCATTTT.

To note about this clonotype: Lacking the conserved final phenylalanine or tryptophan, this CDR3 likely reflects a read error. The chain recombines TRBV7-3 with TRBJ1-6; D is uncertain. The CDR3 has 13 residues. The germline V gene has CDR1 SGHTA and CDR2 FQGTGA. CDR3 nucleotides: TGTGCTAGCAGCTTGAGATATAATTCGCCCCTCCACATT. Translating it yields CASSLRYNSPLHI.